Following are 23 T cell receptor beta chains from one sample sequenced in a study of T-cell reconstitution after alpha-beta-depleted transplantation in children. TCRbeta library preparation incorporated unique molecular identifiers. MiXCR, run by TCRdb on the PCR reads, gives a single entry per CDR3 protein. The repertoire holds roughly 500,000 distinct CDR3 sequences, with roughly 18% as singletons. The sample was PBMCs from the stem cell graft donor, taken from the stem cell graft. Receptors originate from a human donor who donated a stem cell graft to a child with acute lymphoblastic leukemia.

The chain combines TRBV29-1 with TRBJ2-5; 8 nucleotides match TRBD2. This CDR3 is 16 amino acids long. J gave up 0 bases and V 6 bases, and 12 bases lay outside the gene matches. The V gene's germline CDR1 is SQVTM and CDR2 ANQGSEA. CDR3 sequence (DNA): TGCAGCGTGTGGGCCCCGACTAGCGAGTACCAAGAGACCCAGTACTTC. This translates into CSVWAPTSEYQETQYF. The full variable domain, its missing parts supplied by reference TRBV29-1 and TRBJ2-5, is SAVISQKPSRDICQRGTSLTIQCQVDSQVTMMFWYRQQPGQSLTLIATANQGSEATYESGFVIDKFPISRPNLTFSTLTVSNMSPEDSSIYLCSVWAPTSEYQETQYFGPGTRLLVL.

The CDR3 DNA is TGCAGTGCTCTTCCGGGACAGGGGCGGGAGACCCAGTACTTC. Translation gives CSALPGQGRETQYF. The chain has TRBV20-1 and TRBJ2-5; 10 bases are shared with TRBD1. Germline CDR1 reads DFQATT; CDR2 reads SNEGSKA (reference sequence). V gave up 5 bases and J gave up 5 bases; unmatched junction bases: 8. The CDR3 is 14 amino acids.

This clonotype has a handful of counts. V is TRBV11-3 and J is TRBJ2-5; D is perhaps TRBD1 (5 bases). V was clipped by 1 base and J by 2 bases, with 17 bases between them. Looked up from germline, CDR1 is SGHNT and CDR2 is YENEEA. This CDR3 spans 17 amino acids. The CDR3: CASSLGRIQGGQETQYF. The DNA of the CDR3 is TGTGCCAGCAGCTTAGGGAGAATTCAGGGTGGGCAAGAGACCCAGTACTTC. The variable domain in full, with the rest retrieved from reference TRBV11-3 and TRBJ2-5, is EAGVVQSPRYKIIEKKQPVAFWCNPISGHNTLYWYLQNLGQGPELLIRYENEEAVDDSQLPKDRFSAERLKGVDSTLKIQPAELGDSAVYLCASSLGRIQGGQETQYFGPGTRLLVL.

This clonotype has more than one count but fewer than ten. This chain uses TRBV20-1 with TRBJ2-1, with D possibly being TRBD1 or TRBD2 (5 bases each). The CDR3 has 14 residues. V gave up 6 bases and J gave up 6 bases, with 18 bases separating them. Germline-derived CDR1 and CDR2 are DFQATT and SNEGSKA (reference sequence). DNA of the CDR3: TGCAGTGCCAACTCCGGGACGGTGGGCAATGAGCAGTTCTTC. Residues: CSANSGTVGNEQFF.

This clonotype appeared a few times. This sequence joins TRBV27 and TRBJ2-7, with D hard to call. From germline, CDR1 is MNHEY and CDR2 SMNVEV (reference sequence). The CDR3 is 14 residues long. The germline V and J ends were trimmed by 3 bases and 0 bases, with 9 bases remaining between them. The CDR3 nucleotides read TGTGCCAGCAGTTTCGGGCCGACCTCCTACGAGCAGTACTTC. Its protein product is CASSFGPTSYEQYF.

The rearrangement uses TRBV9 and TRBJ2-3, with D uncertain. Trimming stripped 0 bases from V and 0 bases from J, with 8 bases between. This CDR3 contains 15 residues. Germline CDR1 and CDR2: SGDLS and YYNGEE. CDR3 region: CASSVAPASTDTQYF. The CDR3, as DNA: TGTGCCAGCAGCGTAGCTCCAGCTAGCACAGATACGCAGTATTTT.

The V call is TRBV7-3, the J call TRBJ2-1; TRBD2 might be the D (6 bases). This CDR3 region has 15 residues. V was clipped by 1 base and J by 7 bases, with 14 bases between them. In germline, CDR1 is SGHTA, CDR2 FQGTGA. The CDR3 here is CASSLNGGIGNEQFF. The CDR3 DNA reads TGTGCCAGCAGCTTAAACGGCGGGATCGGTAATGAGCAGTTCTTC.

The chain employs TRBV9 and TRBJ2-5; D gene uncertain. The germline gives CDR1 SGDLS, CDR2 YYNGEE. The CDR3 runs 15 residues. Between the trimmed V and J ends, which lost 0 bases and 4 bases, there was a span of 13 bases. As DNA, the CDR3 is TGTGCCAGCAGCGTAGAAGGACCGACCGTAGAGACCCAGTACTTC. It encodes CASSVEGPTVETQYF.

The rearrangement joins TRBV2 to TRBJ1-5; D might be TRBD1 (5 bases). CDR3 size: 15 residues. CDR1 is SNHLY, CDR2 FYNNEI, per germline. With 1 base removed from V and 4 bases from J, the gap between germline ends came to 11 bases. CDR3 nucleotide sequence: TGTGCCAGCAGTGAAGATGGGGCGGCGAATCAGCCCCAGCATTTT. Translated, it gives CASSEDGAANQPQHF. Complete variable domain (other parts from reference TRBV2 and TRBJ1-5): EPEVTQTPSHQVTQMGQEVILRCVPISNHLYFYWYRQILGQKVEFLVSFYNNEISEKSEIFDDQFSVERPDGSNFTLKIRSTKLEDSAMYFCASSEDGAANQPQHFGDGTRLSIL.

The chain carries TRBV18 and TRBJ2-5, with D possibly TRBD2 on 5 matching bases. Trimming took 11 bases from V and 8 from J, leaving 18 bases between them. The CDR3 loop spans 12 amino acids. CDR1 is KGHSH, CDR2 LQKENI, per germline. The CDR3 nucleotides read TGTGCCTCACCCGGGAATGAGGAAACCCAGTACTTC. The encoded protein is CASPGNEETQYF.

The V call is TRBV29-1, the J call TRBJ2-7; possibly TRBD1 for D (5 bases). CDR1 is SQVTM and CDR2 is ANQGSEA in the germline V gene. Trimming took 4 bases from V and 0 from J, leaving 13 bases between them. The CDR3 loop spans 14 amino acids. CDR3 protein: CSVVLWGSSYEQYF. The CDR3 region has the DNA TGCAGCGTTGTCTTGTGGGGCAGCTCCTACGAGCAGTACTTC.

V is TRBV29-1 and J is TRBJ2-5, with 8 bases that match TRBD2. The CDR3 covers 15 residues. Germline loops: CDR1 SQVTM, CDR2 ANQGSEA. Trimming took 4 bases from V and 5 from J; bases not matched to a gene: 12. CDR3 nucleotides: TGCAGCGTTGCGCCGTCGGGGGGGAGTGAGGAGACCCAGTACTTC. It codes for CSVAPSGGSEETQYF.

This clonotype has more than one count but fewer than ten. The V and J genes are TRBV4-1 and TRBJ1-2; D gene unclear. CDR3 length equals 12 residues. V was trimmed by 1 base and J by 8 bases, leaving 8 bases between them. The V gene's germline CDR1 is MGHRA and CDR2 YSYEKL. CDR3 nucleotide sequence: TGCGCCAGCAGCCAAGGACTTAAAGGCTACACCTTC. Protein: CASSQGLKGYTF.

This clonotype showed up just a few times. The CDR3 sequence: CASSLSYEAFF. CDR3 DNA sequence: TGTGCCAGCAGCCTCAGCTATGAAGCTTTCTTT. The chain recombines TRBV12-3 or TRBV12-4 with TRBJ1-1, with D unclear. There are 11 residues in the CDR3. The V and J ends lost 6 bases and 7 bases respectively, with 9 bases between them.

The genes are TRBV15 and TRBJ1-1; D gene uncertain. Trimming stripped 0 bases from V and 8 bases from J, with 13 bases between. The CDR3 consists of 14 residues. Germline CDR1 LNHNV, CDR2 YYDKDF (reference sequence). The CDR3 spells CATSRDEGIGEAFF. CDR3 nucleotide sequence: TGTGCCACCAGCAGAGATGAGGGAATAGGCGAAGCTTTCTTT.

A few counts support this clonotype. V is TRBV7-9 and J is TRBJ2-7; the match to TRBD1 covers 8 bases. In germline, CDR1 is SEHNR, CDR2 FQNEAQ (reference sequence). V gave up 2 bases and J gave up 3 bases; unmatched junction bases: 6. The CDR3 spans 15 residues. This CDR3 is CASSLIQDRVYEQYF. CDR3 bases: TGTGCCAGCAGCTTAATCCAGGACAGGGTCTACGAGCAGTACTTC.

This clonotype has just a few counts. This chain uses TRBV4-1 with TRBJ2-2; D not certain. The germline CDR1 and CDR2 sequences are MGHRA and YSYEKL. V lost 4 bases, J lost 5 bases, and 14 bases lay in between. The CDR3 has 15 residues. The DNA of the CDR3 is TGCGCCAGCAGCCGCATAGAAGACTTTACCGGGGAGCTGTTTTTT. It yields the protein CASSRIEDFTGELFF.

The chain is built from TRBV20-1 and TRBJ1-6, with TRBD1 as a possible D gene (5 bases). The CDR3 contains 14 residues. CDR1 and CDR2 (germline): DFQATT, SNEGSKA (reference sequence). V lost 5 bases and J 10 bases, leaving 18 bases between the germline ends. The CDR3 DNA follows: TGCAGTGCTGCCTGGAGGGGATCAGGGTCACCCCTCCACTTT. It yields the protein CSAAWRGSGSPLHF.

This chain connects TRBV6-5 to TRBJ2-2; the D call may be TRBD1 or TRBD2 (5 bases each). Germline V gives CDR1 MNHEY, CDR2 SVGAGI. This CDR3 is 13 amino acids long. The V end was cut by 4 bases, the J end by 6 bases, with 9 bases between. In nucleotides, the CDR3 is TGTGCCAGCAGTTTATCGGGGCCCGGGGAGCTGTTTTTT. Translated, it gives CASSLSGPGELFF.

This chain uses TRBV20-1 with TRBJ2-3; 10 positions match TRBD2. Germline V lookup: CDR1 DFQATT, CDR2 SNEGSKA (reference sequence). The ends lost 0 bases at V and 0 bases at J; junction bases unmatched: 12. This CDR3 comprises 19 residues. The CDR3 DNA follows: TGCAGTGCTAGAGATCTGAAGCCTAGCGGGAGCGTTAGCACAGATACGCAGTATTTT. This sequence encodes CSARDLKPSGSVSTDTQYF.

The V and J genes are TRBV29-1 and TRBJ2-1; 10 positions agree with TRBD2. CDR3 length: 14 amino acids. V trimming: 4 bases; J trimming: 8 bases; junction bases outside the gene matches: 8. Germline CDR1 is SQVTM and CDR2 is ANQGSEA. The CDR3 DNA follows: TGCAGCGTTGCCTATAGCGGGAGGATGGATGAGCAGTTCTTC. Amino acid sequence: CSVAYSGRMDEQFF.

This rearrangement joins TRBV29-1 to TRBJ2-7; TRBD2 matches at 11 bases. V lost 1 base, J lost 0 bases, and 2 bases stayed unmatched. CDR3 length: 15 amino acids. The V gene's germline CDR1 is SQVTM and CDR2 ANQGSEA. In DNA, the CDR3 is TGCAGCGTTGAAGTGACTAGCGGGATCTCCTACGAGCAGTACTTC. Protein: CSVEVTSGISYEQYF.

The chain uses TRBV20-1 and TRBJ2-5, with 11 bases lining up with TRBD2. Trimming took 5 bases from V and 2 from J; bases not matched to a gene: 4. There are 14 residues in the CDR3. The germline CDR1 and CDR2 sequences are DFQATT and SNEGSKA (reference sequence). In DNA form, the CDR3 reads TGCAGTGCTCCAAGGACTAGCGGGCAAGAGACCCAGTACTTC. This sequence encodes CSAPRTSGQETQYF.